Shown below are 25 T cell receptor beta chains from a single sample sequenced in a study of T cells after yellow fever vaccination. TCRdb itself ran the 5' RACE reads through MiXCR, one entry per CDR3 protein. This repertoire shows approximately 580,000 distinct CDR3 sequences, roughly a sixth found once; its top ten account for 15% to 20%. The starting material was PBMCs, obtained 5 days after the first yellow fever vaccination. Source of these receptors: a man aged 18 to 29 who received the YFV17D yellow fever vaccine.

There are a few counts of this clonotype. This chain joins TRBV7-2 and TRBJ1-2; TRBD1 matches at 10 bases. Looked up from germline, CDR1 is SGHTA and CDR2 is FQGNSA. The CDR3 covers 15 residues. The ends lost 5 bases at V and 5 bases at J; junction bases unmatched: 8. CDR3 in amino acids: CASSLQGTGVYGYTF. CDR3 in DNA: TGTGCCAGCAGCCTACAAGGGACAGGGGTTTATGGCTACACCTTC. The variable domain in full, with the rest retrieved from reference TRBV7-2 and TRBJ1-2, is GAGVSQSPSNKVTEKGKDVELRCDPISGHTALYWYRQSLGQGLEFLIYFQGNSAPDKSGLPSDRFSAERTGGSVSTLTIQRTQQEDSAVYLCASSLQGTGVYGYTFGSGTRLTVV.

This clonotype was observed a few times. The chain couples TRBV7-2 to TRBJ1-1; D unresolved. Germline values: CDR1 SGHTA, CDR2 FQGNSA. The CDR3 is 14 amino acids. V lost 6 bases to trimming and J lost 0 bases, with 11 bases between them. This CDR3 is CASSQGLMNTEAFF. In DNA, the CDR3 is TGTGCCAGCAGTCAAGGACTCATGAACACTGAAGCTTTCTTT. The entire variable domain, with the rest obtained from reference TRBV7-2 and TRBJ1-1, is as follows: GAGVSQSPSNKVTEKGKDVELRCDPISGHTALYWYRQSLGQGLEFLIYFQGNSAPDKSGLPSDRFSAERTGGSVSTLTIQRTQQEDSAVYLCASSQGLMNTEAFFGQGTRLTVV.

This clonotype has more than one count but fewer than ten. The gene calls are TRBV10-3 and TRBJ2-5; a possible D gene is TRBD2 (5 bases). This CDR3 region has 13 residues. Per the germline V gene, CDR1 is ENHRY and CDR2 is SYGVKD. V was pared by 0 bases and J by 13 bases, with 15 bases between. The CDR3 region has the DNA TGTGCCATCAGTGAGTCGGGAGAGCGAGTCCGGTACTTC. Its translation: CAISESGERVRYF.

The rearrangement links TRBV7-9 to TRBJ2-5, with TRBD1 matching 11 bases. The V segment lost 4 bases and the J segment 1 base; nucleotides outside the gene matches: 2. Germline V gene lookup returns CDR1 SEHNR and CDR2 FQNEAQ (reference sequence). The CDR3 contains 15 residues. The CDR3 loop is CASSYGQGAQETQYF. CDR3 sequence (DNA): TGTGCCAGCAGCTATGGACAGGGGGCCCAAGAGACCCAGTACTTC.

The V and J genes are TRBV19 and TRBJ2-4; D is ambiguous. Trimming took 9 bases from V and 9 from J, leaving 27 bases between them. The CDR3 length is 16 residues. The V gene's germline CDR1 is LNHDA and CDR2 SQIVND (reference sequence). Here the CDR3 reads CARSTRMGLGLGIQYF. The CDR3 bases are TGTGCCAGGTCGACCCGTATGGGGTTGGGTCTGGGCATTCAGTACTTC.

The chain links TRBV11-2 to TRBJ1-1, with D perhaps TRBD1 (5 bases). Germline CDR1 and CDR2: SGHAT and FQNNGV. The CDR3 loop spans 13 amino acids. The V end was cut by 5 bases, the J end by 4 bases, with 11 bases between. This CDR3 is CASSNGAATEAFF. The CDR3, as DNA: TGTGCCAGCAGCAACGGGGCCGCCACTGAAGCTTTCTTT.

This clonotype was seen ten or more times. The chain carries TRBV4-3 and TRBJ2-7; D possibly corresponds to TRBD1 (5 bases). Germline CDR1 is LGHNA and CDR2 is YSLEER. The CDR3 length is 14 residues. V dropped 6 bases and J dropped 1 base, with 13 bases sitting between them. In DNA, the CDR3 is TGCGCCAGCAGTCGCCTCGACAGATCCTACGAGCAGTACTTC. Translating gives CASSRLDRSYEQYF.

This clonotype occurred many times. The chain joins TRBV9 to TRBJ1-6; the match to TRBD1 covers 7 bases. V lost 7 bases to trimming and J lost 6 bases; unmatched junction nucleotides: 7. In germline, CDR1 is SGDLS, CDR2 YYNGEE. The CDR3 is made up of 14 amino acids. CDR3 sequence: CASGKGGSNSPLHF. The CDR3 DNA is TGTGCCAGCGGAAAAGGGGGCAGTAATTCACCCCTCCACTTT.

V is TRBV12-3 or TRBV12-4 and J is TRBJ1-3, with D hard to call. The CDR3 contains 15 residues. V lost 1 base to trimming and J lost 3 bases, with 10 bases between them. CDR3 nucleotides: TGTGCCAGCAGTTTAGGGCCAGGAAATGGAAACACCATATATTTT. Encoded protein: CASSLGPGNGNTIYF.

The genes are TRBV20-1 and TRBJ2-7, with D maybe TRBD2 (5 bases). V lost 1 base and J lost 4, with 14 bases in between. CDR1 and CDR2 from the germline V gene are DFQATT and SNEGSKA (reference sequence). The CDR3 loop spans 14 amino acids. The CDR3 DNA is TGCAGTGCTAGAGTTGAAGGCTCGGGGTACGAGCAGTACTTC. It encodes CSARVEGSGYEQYF.

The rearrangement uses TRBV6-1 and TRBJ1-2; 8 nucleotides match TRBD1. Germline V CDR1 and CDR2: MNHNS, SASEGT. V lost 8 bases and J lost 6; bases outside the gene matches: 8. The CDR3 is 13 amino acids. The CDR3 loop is CASRGAGGDGYTF. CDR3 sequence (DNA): TGTGCCAGCCGGGGGGCAGGGGGCGATGGCTACACCTTC.

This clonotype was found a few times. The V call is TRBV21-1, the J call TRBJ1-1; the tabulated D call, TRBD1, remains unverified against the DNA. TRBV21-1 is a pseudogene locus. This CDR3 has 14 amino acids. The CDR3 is CVCRDRGLCTEAFF. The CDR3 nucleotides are TGTGTCTGCAGGGACAGGGGGTTATGTACTGAAGCTTTCTTT.

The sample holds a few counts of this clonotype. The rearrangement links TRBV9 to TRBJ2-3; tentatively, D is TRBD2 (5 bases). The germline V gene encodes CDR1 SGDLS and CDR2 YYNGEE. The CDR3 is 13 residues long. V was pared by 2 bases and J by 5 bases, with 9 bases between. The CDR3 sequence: CASSVGAKDTQYF. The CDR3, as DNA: TGTGCCAGCAGCGTGGGAGCGAAAGATACGCAGTATTTT.

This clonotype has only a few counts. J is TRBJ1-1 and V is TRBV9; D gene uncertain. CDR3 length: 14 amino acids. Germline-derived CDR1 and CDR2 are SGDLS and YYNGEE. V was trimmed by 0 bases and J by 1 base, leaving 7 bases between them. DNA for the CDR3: TGTGCCAGCAGCGTAGGACCGGGGAACACTGAAGCTTTCTTT. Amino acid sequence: CASSVGPGNTEAFF.

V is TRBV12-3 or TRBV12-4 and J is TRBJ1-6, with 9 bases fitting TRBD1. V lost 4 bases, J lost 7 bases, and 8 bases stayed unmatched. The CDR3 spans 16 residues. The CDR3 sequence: CASSSGQGITNSPLHF. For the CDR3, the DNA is TGTGCCAGCAGTTCCGGACAGGGGATTACGAATTCACCCCTCCACTTT.

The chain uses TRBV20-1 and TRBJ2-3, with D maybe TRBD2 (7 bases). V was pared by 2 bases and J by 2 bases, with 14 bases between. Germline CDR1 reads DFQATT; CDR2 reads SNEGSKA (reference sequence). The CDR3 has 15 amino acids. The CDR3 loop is CSARLAGAYTDTQYF. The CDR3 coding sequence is TGCAGTGCTAGACTGGCGGGGGCCTACACAGATACGCAGTATTTT.

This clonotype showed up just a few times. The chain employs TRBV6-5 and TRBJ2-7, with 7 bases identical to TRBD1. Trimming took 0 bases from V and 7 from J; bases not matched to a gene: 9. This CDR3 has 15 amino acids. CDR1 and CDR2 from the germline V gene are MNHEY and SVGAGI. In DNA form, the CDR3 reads TGTGCCAGCAGTTACTCCTCGGACAGGTTTGGAGAGCAGTACTTC. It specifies CASSYSSDRFGEQYF.

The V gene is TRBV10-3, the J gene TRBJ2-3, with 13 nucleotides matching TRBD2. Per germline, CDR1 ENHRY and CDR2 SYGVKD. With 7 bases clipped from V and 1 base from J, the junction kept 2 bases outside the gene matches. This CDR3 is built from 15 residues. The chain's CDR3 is CAIMGTSGGTDTQYF. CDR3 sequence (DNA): TGTGCCATCATGGGGACTAGCGGGGGCACAGATACGCAGTATTTT.

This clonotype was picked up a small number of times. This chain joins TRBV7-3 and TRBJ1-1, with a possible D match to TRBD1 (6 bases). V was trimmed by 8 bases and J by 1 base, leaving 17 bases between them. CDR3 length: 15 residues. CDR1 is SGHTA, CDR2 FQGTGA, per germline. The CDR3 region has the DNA TGTGCCAGCGCCCCCAGGGTAGGGGGGAACACTGAAGCTTTCTTT. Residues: CASAPRVGGNTEAFF. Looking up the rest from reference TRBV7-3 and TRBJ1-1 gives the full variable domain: GAGVSQTPSNKVTEKGKYVELRCDPISGHTALYWYRQSLGQGPEFLIYFQGTGAADDSGLPNDRFFAVRPEGSVSTLKIQRTERGDSAVYLCASAPRVGGNTEAFFGQGTRLTVV.

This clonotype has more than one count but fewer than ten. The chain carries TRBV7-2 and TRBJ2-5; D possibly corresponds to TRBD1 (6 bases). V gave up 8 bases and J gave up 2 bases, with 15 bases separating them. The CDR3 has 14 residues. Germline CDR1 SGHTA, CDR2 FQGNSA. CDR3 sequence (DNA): TGTGCCAGCGGCCGGGACACCCTTCAAGAGACCCAGTACTTC. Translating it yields CASGRDTLQETQYF.

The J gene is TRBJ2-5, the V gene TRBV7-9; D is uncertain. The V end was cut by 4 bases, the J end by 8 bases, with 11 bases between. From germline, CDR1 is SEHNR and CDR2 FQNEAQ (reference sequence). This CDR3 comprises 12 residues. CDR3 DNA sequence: TGTGCCAGCAGCTCTACCCGGCCAACCCAGTACTTC. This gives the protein CASSSTRPTQYF.

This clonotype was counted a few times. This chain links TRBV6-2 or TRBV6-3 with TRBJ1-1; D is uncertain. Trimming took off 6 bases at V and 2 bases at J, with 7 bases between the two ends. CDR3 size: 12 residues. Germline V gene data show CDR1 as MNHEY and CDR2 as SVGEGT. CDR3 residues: CASRKINTEAFF. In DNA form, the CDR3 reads TGTGCCAGCAGAAAGATCAACACTGAAGCTTTCTTT.

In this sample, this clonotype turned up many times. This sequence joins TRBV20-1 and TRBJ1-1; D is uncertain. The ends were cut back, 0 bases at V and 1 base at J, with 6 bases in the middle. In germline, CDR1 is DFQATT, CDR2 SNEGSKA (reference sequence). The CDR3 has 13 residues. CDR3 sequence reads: CSARDAWNTEAFF. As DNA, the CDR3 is TGCAGTGCTAGAGATGCTTGGAACACTGAAGCTTTCTTT.

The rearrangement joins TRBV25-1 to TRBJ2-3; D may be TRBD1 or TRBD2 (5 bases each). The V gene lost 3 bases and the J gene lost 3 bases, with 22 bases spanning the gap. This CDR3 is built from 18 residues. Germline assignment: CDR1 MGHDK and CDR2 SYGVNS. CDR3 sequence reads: CASSDPPEGIGLTDTQYF. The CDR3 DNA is TGTGCCAGCAGTGACCCTCCCGAGGGGATAGGGTTAACAGATACGCAGTATTTT.

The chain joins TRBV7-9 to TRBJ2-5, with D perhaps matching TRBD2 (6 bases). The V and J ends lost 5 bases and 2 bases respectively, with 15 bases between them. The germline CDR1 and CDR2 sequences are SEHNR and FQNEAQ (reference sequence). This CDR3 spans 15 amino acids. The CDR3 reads CASSALRDGQETQYF. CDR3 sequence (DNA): TGTGCCAGCAGCGCACTGCGGGACGGACAAGAGACCCAGTACTTC. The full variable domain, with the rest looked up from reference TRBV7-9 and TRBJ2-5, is DTGVSQNPRHKITKRGQNVTFRCDPISEHNRLYWYRQTLGQGPEFLTYFQNEAQLEKSRLLSDRFSAERPKGSFSTLEIQRTEQGDSAMYLCASSALRDGQETQYFGPGTRLLVL.